The sequence of this TCR beta chain was determined in a study of cytomegalovirus exposure and HLA in healthy donors. Study-level background: Among the roughly 370 genotyped donors, more than 70% were placed in the Caucasian-associated ancestry cluster.

As for this clone: As yet, its antigen is unknown.

After removal of 0 bases from V and 0 bases from J, the junction contained 8 bases not matched to a gene. The CDR3 is 18 amino acids. Germline V lookup: CDR1 SGHRS, CDR2 YFSETQ. Donors consisted of healthy bone marrow donors. Amplification used 60 Vbeta primers and 13 Jbeta primers. Only in-frame clones appear in the TCRdb table, and some are missing; sequencing was by immunoSEQ multiplex PCR. This table holds 130,000 to 150,000 clones, about 72% found once. Study outcomes and limitations: Being indistinguishable, some V segments were excluded, TRBV6-2 and TRBV6-3 among them.

Material: PBMCs. The chain carries TRBV5-1 and TRBJ2-1; 8 bases align to TRBD1. The clonotype was recovered from a man aged 35 to 55 in good health and CMV-seronegative. This chain's CDR3 is CASSLAITGGPSYNEQFF. The CDR3 DNA reads as TGCGCCAGCAGCTTGGCAATAACAGGGGGGCCCTCCTACAATGAGCAGTTCTTC.